The T cell receptor beta chain described here comes from a study of blood T cells in healthy people across ages. Sample-barcoded 5' priming and a J-beta primer mix drove a second PCR of roughly 7 to 11 cycles. TCRdb re-derived calls from the 5' RACE reads in MiXCR, one entry per CDR3 protein. The sample records hundreds of thousands of distinct CDR3 sequences, around 49% being singletons. The sequencing input was blood. The sequence came from a woman aged 55 to 70 in good health.

The CDR3 nucleotides read TGTGCCACCAGTGATTTTAAGCCTAGCGGGAGGACTTACAATGAGCAGTTCTTC. Translation: CATSDFKPSGRTYNEQFF. This chain links TRBV24-1 with TRBJ2-1, with 11 bases lining up with TRBD2. The CDR3 spans 18 residues. Per the germline V gene, CDR1 is KGHDR and CDR2 is SFDVKD. With 1 base clipped from V and 4 bases from J, the junction kept 8 bases outside the gene matches.